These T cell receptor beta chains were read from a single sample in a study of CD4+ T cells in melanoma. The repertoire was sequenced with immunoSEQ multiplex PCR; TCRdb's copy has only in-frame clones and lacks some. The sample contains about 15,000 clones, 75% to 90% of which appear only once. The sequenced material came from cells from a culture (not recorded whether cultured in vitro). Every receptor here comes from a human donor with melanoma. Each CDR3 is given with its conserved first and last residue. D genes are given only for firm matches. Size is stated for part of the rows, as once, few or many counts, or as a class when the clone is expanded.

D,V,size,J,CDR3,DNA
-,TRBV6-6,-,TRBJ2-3,CASSYLQLTDTQYF,TGTGCCAGCAGTTACCTACAACTTACAGATACGCAGTATTTT
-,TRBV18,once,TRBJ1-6,CASSSYGGSNNSPLHF,TGTGCCAGCTCATCGTACGGGGGATCCAATAATTCACCCCTCCACTTT
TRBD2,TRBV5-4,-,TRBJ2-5,CASSLTGGQETQYF,TGTGCCAGCAGCTTGACCGGGGGGCAAGAGACCCAGTACTTC
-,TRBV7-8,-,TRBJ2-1,CASSLAWQGNEQFF,TGTGCCAGCAGCTTAGCGTGGCAGGGCAATGAGCAGTTCTTC
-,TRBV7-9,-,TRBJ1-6,CASSLGDGAHPLHF,TGTGCCAGCAGCTTAGGGGACGGAGCTCATCCCCTCCACTTT
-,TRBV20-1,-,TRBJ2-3,CSARDSDTQYF,TGCAGTGCTAGAGACAGCGATACGCAGTATTTT
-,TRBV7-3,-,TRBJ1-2,CASSLAVGDYGYTF,TGTGCCAGCAGCTTAGCCGTAGGGGACTATGGCTACACCTTC
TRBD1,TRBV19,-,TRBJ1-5,CASSIDQRDRGNQPQHF,TGTGCCAGTAGTATAGACCAACGGGACAGAGGAAATCAGCCCCAGCATTTT
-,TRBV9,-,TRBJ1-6,CASSEGTTSSPLHF,TGTGCCAGCAGCGAAGGGACTACTAGTTCACCCCTCCACTTT
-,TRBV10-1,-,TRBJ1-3,CASSEGSSGNTIYF,TGCGCCAGCAGTGAGGGGAGCTCTGGAAACACCATATATTTT
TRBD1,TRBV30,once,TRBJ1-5,CAWSGAGGKLYSNQPQHF,TGTGCCTGGAGTGGGGCAGGGGGTAAGCTTTATAGCAATCAGCCCCAGCATTTT
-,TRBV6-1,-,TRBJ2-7,CVSSEALSGGSYEQYF,TGTGTCAGCAGTGAAGCGCTTTCGGGCGGATCCTACGAGCAGTACTTC
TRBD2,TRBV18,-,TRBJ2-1,CASSPLAGPYNEQFF,TGTGCCAGCTCACCACTAGCGGGGCCTTACAATGAGCAGTTCTTC
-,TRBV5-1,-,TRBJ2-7,CASSLDHSSYEQYF,TGCGCCAGCAGCTTGGACCACAGTTCCTACGAGCAGTACTTC
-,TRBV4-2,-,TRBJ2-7,CASSPGQFYEQYF,TGTGCCAGCAGCCCCGGACAATTCTACGAGCAGTACTTC
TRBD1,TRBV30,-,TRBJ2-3,CAWSNRGRTDTQYF,TGTGCCTGGTCGAACAGGGGGCGGACAGATACGCAGTATTTT
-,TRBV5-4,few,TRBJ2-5,CASSTGQMQETQYF,TGTGCCAGCAGCACCGGACAGATGCAAGAGACCCAGTACTTC
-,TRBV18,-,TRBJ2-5,CASSPPDARQYF,TGTGCCAGCTCACCTCCCGACGCTAGGCAGTACTTC
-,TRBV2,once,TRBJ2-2,CASKVQIGGPVTGELFF,TGTGCCAGCAAGGTCCAGATCGGGGGGCCGGTCACCGGGGAGCTGTTTTTT
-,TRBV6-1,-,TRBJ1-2,CASSEGGAGNYGYTF,TGTGCCAGCAGTGAAGGTGGGGCAGGGAACTATGGCTACACCTTC
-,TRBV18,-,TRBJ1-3,CASSPWDAAAGNTIYF,TGTGCCAGCTCACCATGGGACGCGGCAGCTGGAAACACCATATATTTT
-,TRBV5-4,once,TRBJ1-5,CASSLERDSNQPQHF,TGTGCCAGCAGCTTGGAAAGGGATAGCAATCAGCCCCAGCATTTT
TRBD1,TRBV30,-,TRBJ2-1,CAWSVRDRARREQFF,TGTGCCTGGAGTGTACGGGACAGGGCGCGAAGGGAGCAGTTCTTC
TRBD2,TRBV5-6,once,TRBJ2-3,CASSTGLAGTDTQYF,TGTGCCAGCAGCACCGGACTAGCGGGCACAGATACGCAGTATTTT
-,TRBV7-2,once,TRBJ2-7,CASSLGQIYEQYF,TGTGCCAGCAGCTTAGGTCAAATCTACGAGCAGTACTTC
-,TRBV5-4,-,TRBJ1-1,CASSLSSRANTEAFF,TGTGCCAGCAGCTTAAGTTCACGGGCGAACACTGAAGCTTTCTTT
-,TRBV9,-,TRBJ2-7,CASSVAPQNEQYF,TGTGCCAGCAGCGTAGCCCCACAAAACGAGCAGTACTTC